These 32 T cell receptor beta chains came from one sample sequenced in a study of PD-1 blockade in mismatch repair-deficient tumors. Sequencing was performed with immunoSEQ multiplex PCR; in TCRdb, only in-frame clones are kept and a portion is missing. The sample lists tens of thousands of clones, 70% to 90% occurring once. The sample was peripheral blood, taken 44 weeks after starting pembrolizumab. The receptors were gathered from an adult with mismatch repair-deficient cancer.

This rearrangement joins TRBV11-2 to TRBJ2-7; D might be TRBD1 or TRBD2, each matching 6 bases. CDR1 SGHAT and CDR2 FQNNGV come from the germline V gene. Trimming pared 7 bases from V and 2 bases from J, leaving 18 bases between. The CDR3 has 15 amino acids. In nucleotides, the CDR3 is TGTGCCAGCACTAAAGGGGGGTCCCAGGCCTACGAGCAGTACTTC. Protein sequence: CASTKGGSQAYEQYF.

This clone turned up a few times. The chain joins TRBV7-9 to TRBJ2-7; 9 bases are shared with TRBD2. Germline V gives CDR1 SEHNR, CDR2 FQNEAQ (reference sequence). V lost 3 bases and J lost 2; bases outside the gene matches: 8. The CDR3 sequence is 16 residues long. CDR3 DNA sequence: TGTGCCAGCAGCTTCGGGGGCAGCGGGGGGACCTACGAGCAGTACTTC. Its protein product is CASSFGGSGGTYEQYF.

CDR3 region: CASSLWTGGDFPYGYTF. The CDR3 bases are TGTGCCAGCAGCTTATGGACAGGGGGCGATTTCCCCTATGGCTACACCTTC. V usage is TRBV9 and J usage is TRBJ1-2; 11 positions match TRBD1. From germline, CDR1 is SGDLS and CDR2 YYNGEE. After removal of 4 bases from V and 4 bases from J, the junction contained 12 bases not matched to a gene. This CDR3 has 17 residues.

The chain has TRBV11-1 and TRBJ2-1; 7 bases fit TRBD1. The CDR3 covers 15 residues. J was trimmed by 0 bases and V by 5 bases; bases with no gene match: 4. Looked up from germline, CDR1 is SGHAT and CDR2 is FQDESV (reference sequence). CDR3 DNA sequence: TGTGCCAGCAGCACCGGGACAGTCTCCTACAATGAGCAGTTCTTC. Its translation is CASSTGTVSYNEQFF.

The chain links TRBV7-3 to TRBJ1-4; no firm D call. Trimming shortened V by 4 bases and J by 5 bases, and 8 bases separated the two germline ends. The CDR3 covers 13 residues. Germline CDR1 and CDR2: SGHTA and FQGTGA. As DNA, the CDR3 is TGTGCCAGCAGCTCTGGGGTGAATGAAAAACTGTTTTTT. Protein: CASSSGVNEKLFF.

The rearrangement joins TRBV7-8 to TRBJ2-7; no definite D call. The V gene lost 3 bases and the J gene lost 5 bases, with 2 bases spanning the gap. The CDR3 is made up of 10 amino acids. Germline CDR1 SGHVS, CDR2 FQNEAQ. This CDR3 reads CASSLDEQYF. The CDR3 coding sequence is TGTGCCAGCAGCTTGGACGAGCAGTACTTC.

This chain uses TRBV11-1 with TRBJ1-1, with unresolved D. This CDR3 spans 14 amino acids. Trimming removed 2 bases at V and 5 bases at J, with 12 bases between. Germline V gives CDR1 SGHAT, CDR2 FQDESV (reference sequence). The CDR3 DNA is TGTGCCAGCAGCTTAAAAGGGCTAGGGACTGAAGCTTTCTTT. It yields the protein CASSLKGLGTEAFF.

The CDR3 DNA follows: TGTGCCAGCAGCTTGTTCATCTACAATGAGCAGTTCTTC. Its translation is CASSLFIYNEQFF. V and J are TRBV5-6 and TRBJ2-1; D not resolved. The CDR3 has 13 amino acids. Germline lookup yields CDR1 SGHDT and CDR2 YYEEEE. V was pared by 1 base and J by 3 bases, with 5 bases between.

The genes are TRBV7-6 and TRBJ2-2; D might be TRBD1 (6 bases). V lost 1 base to trimming and J lost 4 bases, with 16 bases between them. The CDR3 length is 17 residues. The germline CDR1 and CDR2 sequences are SGHVS and FNYEAQ. Written as DNA, the CDR3 is TGTGCCAGCAGCTTAGGGGGGATCAGGGGTGGCACCGGGGAGCTGTTTTTT. It codes for CASSLGGIRGGTGELFF. Based on the CDR3 plus reference TRBV7-6 and TRBJ2-2, the full variable domain is GAGVSQSPRYKVTKRGQDVALRCDPISGHVSLYWYRQALGQGPEFLTYFNYEAQQDKSGLPNDRFSAERPEGSISTLTIQRTEQRDSAMYRCASSLGGIRGGTGELFFGEGSRLTVL.

The chain links TRBV5-4 to TRBJ2-5, with 8 positions matching TRBD2. This CDR3 spans 15 amino acids. The germline V gene encodes CDR1 SGHNT and CDR2 YYREEE (reference sequence). Trimming took 4 bases from V and 5 from J; bases not matched to a gene: 10. The CDR3 region has the DNA TGTGCCAGCAGCCCCGGCCGGAGCGGGAGTGAGACCCAGTACTTC. Protein sequence: CASSPGRSGSETQYF.

The rearrangement links TRBV15 to TRBJ1-5; D gene unclear. In germline, CDR1 is LNHNV, CDR2 YYDKDF (reference sequence). The CDR3 loop spans 14 amino acids. For the CDR3, the DNA is TGTGCGTCGGGCCCTAAAAGTAGCAATCAGCCCCAGCATTTT. This translates into CASGPKSSNQPQHF.

This chain connects TRBV6-5 to TRBJ1-2, with D possibly being TRBD1 (6 bases). This CDR3 is built from 13 residues. Per the germline V gene, CDR1 is MNHEY and CDR2 is SVGAGI. V shed 6 bases and J shed 2 bases, with 10 bases lying between them. CDR3 amino acids: CASSSTGNYGYTF. The DNA for the CDR3 is TGTGCCAGCAGCTCTACAGGGAACTATGGCTACACCTTC.

The chain couples TRBV30 to TRBJ2-5, with TRBD2 identical over 9 bases. From germline, CDR1 is GTSNPN and CDR2 SVGIG (reference sequence). With 3 bases clipped from V and 4 bases from J, the junction kept 9 bases outside the gene matches. The CDR3 totals 15 residues. CDR3 DNA: TGTGCCTGGAGCCTCCGGAGCGGGAGGAGAGAGACCCAGTACTTC. It encodes CAWSLRSGRRETQYF.

The rearrangement uses TRBV19 and TRBJ2-7; 8 bases fit TRBD2. The germline gives CDR1 LNHDA, CDR2 SQIVND (reference sequence). The CDR3 contains 14 residues. The V gene end was trimmed by 3 bases and the J gene end by 6 bases; junction bases not matched to a gene: 7. The CDR3 sequence is CASSIPGTSSEQYF. Written as DNA, the CDR3 is TGTGCCAGTAGTATTCCCGGGACTAGTAGCGAGCAGTACTTC.

The V gene is TRBV4-1, the J gene TRBJ1-5; D may be TRBD1 (6 bases). Trimming removed 1 base from V and 3 bases from J, with 13 bases in between. Germline loops: CDR1 MGHRA, CDR2 YSYEKL. The length of the CDR3 is 16 residues. The CDR3 DNA is TGCGCCAGCAGCCAAGTGGGGTGGACAGTCAATCAGCCCCAGCATTTT. Encoded protein: CASSQVGWTVNQPQHF.

Concerning this clone: A junction boundary mismatches the germline segment, possibly from a read error. This chain connects TRBV29-1 to TRBJ2-7, with D possibly being TRBD1 (5 bases). Germline V gene lookup returns CDR1 SQVTM and CDR2 ANQGSEA. The CDR3 is made up of 11 amino acids. CDR3 sequence reads: CSVWGSHEQYF. CDR3 in DNA: TGCAGCGTTTGGGGCTCCCACGAGCAGTACTTC.

The rearrangement uses TRBV19 and TRBJ2-1; D might be TRBD2 (5 bases). V dropped 3 bases and J dropped 5 bases, with 11 bases sitting between them. The germline V gene has CDR1 LNHDA and CDR2 SQIVND (reference sequence). The CDR3 has 14 amino acids. CDR3 sequence (DNA): TGTGCCAGTAGTATTAGGACTTTTAACAATGAGCAGTTCTTC. Its translation: CASSIRTFNNEQFF. Combining the CDR3 with reference TRBV19 and TRBJ2-1 gives the whole variable domain DGGITQSPKYLFRKEGQNVTLSCEQNLNHDAMYWYRQDPGQGLRLIYYSQIVNDFQKGDIAEGYSVSREKKESFPLTVTSAQKNPTAFYLCASSIRTFNNEQFFGPGTRLTVL.

Only one count was recorded for this clone. The rearrangement links TRBV7-2 to TRBJ2-3; TRBD1 might be the D (6 bases). Germline V CDR1 and CDR2: SGHTA, FQGNSA. The V end was cut by 5 bases, the J end by 2 bases, with 17 bases between. The CDR3 contains 16 residues. CDR3: CASSRPGQAITDTQYF. The CDR3 nucleotides are TGTGCCAGCAGCCGACCGGGACAAGCTATCACAGATACGCAGTATTTT. Combining the CDR3 with reference TRBV7-2 and TRBJ2-3 gives the whole variable domain GAGVSQSPSNKVTEKGKDVELRCDPISGHTALYWYRQSLGQGLEFLIYFQGNSAPDKSGLPSDRFSAERTGGSVSTLTIQRTQQEDSAVYLCASSRPGQAITDTQYFGPGTRLTVL.

The chain employs TRBV7-3 and TRBJ2-2; D could derive from TRBD1 or TRBD2 (5 bases each). The V end was cut by 4 bases, the J end by 1 base, with 16 bases between. CDR3 size: 17 residues. Germline loops: CDR1 SGHTA, CDR2 FQGTGA. In nucleotides, the CDR3 is TGTGCCAGCAGCTCAATAACCGGGACCGGGAACACCGGGGAGCTGTTTTTT. Translation: CASSSITGTGNTGELFF.

The J gene is TRBJ2-3, the V gene TRBV4-3; 7 bases match TRBD2. Germline V CDR1 and CDR2: LGHNA, YSLEER. The CDR3 is made up of 16 amino acids. The J segment lost 3 bases and the V segment lost 4 bases, leaving 10 bases of the junction unmatched. The CDR3 loop is CASSLFLGEGTDTQYF. The CDR3 DNA follows: TGCGCCAGCAGCCTCTTTTTAGGGGAGGGGACAGATACGCAGTATTTT.

This chain connects TRBV5-1 to TRBJ2-1; D gene unclear. The germline gives CDR1 SGHRS, CDR2 YFSETQ. This CDR3 region has 14 residues. Trimming shortened V by 0 bases and J by 6 bases, and 10 bases separated the two germline ends. The CDR3 is CASSLARAPNEQFF. DNA for the CDR3: TGCGCCAGCAGCTTGGCCCGGGCCCCCAATGAGCAGTTCTTC.

The chain employs TRBV7-9 and TRBJ2-6; 8 nucleotides match TRBD1. The V gene's germline CDR1 is SEHNR and CDR2 FQNEAQ (reference sequence). The V segment lost 5 bases and the J segment 2 bases; nucleotides outside the gene matches: 8. The CDR3 contains 17 residues. CDR3 in DNA: TGTGCCAGCAGCCGTAAGGGACAGGAGGCTGGGGCCAACGTCCTGACTTTC. This codes for CASSRKGQEAGANVLTF.

This chain joins TRBV19 and TRBJ2-1; weak D call: TRBD2 (5 bases). CDR3 length equals 17 residues. Trimming cost V 0 bases and J 2 bases, with 14 bases left between them. The germline gives CDR1 LNHDA, CDR2 SQIVND (reference sequence). CDR3: CASSIDRGAPPYNEQFF. Here the CDR3 DNA reads TGTGCCAGTAGTATAGATCGGGGAGCCCCGCCCTACAATGAGCAGTTCTTC. Together with reference TRBV19 and TRBJ2-1, the CDR3 gives the full variable domain: DGGITQSPKYLFRKEGQNVTLSCEQNLNHDAMYWYRQDPGQGLRLIYYSQIVNDFQKGDIAEGYSVSREKKESFPLTVTSAQKNPTAFYLCASSIDRGAPPYNEQFFGPGTRLTVL.

This chain joins TRBV4-2 and TRBJ2-7, with 9 bases lining up with TRBD2. With V trimmed by 3 bases and J by 0 bases, 6 bases remained unmatched. From germline, CDR1 is LGHNA and CDR2 YNFKEQ. The CDR3 length is 16 residues. The CDR3 here is CASSQSDSGSSYEQYF. The DNA for the CDR3 is TGTGCCAGCAGCCAGTCAGATAGCGGGAGCTCCTACGAGCAGTACTTC.

The J gene is TRBJ1-3, the V gene TRBV5-1; no firm D call. Germline CDR1 and CDR2: SGHRS and YFSETQ. The length of the CDR3 is 16 residues. V was cut by 4 bases and J by 4 bases, with 18 bases left in between. As DNA, the CDR3 is TGCGCCAGCAGCGCCGATCTTGTTTCATCCGGAAACACCATATATTTT. Protein sequence: CASSADLVSSGNTIYF.

The chain joins TRBV5-6 to TRBJ1-1; D remains unclear. CDR3 size: 14 residues. Per the germline V gene, CDR1 is SGHDT and CDR2 is YYEEEE. Trimming cost V 2 bases and J 2 bases, with 10 bases left between them. The CDR3 reads CASSLGSVNTEAFF. For the CDR3, the DNA is TGTGCCAGCAGCTTAGGCTCGGTCAACACTGAAGCTTTCTTT.

The V call is TRBV10-2, the J call TRBJ1-4, with TRBD1 as a possible D gene (5 bases). From germline, CDR1 is WSHSY and CDR2 SAAADI. CDR3 length: 14 residues. V was cut by 5 bases and J by 7 bases, with 14 bases left in between. The CDR3 DNA reads as TGCGCCAGCAGTCGCGACAGAAACAGTGAAAAACTGTTTTTT. It encodes CASSRDRNSEKLFF.

In DNA form, the CDR3 reads TGCGCCAGCAGACCCGGGACTAGCTCCGAGACCCAGTACTTC. Protein product: CASRPGTSSETQYF. The J gene is TRBJ2-5, the V gene TRBV10-2; the match to TRBD2 covers 9 bases. V dropped 6 bases and J dropped 5; count of bases not matched to a gene: 7. CDR3 length: 14 amino acids. Germline assignment: CDR1 WSHSY and CDR2 SAAADI.

This chain joins TRBV6-5 and TRBJ2-3; 13 nucleotides line up with TRBD2. The germline V gene has CDR1 MNHEY and CDR2 SVGAGI. V was clipped by 6 bases and J by 6 bases; unmatched bases: 3. This CDR3 region has 14 residues. The CDR3 DNA reads TGTGCCAGCAGGCGACTAGCGGGAGGCGATACGCAGTATTTT. It encodes CASRRLAGGDTQYF.

V and J are TRBV6-5 and TRBJ1-4, with D possibly matching TRBD1 (6 bases). CDR1 and CDR2 from the germline V gene are MNHEY and SVGAGI. This CDR3 is built from 15 residues. The V gene lost 2 bases and the J gene lost 6 bases, with 13 bases spanning the gap. In DNA, the CDR3 is TGTGCCAGCAGTTACCAGGGGAGGAATCATGAAAAACTGTTTTTT. This sequence encodes CASSYQGRNHEKLFF.

V gene TRBV7-9 combines with J gene TRBJ2-5; D not resolved. From germline, CDR1 is SEHNR and CDR2 FQNEAQ (reference sequence). The CDR3 has 13 residues. With 5 bases removed from V and 0 bases from J, the gap between germline ends came to 7 bases. The CDR3 protein is CASSLWDQETQYF. Here the CDR3 DNA reads TGTGCCAGCAGCCTCTGGGACCAAGAGACCCAGTACTTC.

CDR3 sequence reads: CASREQGTYEQYF. Here the CDR3 DNA reads TGTGCCAGCAGGGAACAGGGGACCTACGAGCAGTACTTC. This chain joins TRBV6-5 and TRBJ2-7; 7 nucleotides match TRBD1. The CDR3 loop spans 13 amino acids. After removal of 6 bases from V and 2 bases from J, the junction contained 4 bases not matched to a gene. Looked up from germline, CDR1 is MNHEY and CDR2 is SVGAGI.